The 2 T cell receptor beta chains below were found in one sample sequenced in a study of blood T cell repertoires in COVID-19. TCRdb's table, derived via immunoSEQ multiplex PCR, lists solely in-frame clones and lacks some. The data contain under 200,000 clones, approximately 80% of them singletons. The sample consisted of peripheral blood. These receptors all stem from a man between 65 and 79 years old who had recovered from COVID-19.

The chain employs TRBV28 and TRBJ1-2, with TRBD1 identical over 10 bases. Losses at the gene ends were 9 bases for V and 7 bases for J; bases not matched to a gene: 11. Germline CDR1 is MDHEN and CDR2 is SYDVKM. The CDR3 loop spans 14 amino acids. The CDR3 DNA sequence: TGTGCCAGTCGGGAGGGACAGGGGCGCGTTGGCTACACCTTC. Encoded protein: CASREGQGRVGYTF.

CDR3 region: CATEQDRAGGYTF. The CDR3 DNA reads as TGTGCCACCGAACAGGACAGGGCAGGTGGCTACACCTTC. The V call is TRBV15, the J call TRBJ1-2; TRBD1 agrees at 8 bases. The CDR3 is made up of 13 amino acids. Germline V CDR1 and CDR2: LNHNV, YYDKDF (reference sequence). V lost 8 bases, J lost 7 bases, and 9 bases stayed unmatched.